A selection of T cell receptor beta chains follows, all from one sample in a study of identical twins. TCRdb independently ran MiXCR on the 5' RACE reads; one entry per CDR3 protein. Of roughly 690,000 distinct CDR3 sequences listed, 21% were seen once; the top ten hold around 4.5%. This same sample was also part of a study on T cells expressing NK-cell markers.

The sequencing input was PBMCs. The receptors originated from a woman between 18 and 29 years old in good health. Both conserved end residues are part of each CDR3. D genes are given only for firm matches. Clone size is not always given. Where it is, it says once, few, many or a class for expanded clones.

TRBJ1-6,-,TRBV2,-,TGTGCCAGCGATCCGGGACTTAATAATTCACCCCTCCACTTT,CASDPGLNNSPLHF
TRBJ2-3,few,TRBV29-1,-,TGCAGCGTTGACGGGGTAAGGGCCACAGATACGCAGTATTTT,CSVDGVRATDTQYF
TRBJ2-7,-,TRBV30,-,TGTGCCTGGAGGGAGGGGGCCGGAGCCTACGAGCAGTACTTC,CAWREGAGAYEQYF
TRBJ2-2,-,TRBV12-3/TRBV12-4,-,TGTGCCAGCAAGGACCGGGACAAAAACACCGGGGAGCTGTTTTTT,CASKDRDKNTGELFF
TRBJ1-1,few,TRBV18,TRBD1,TGTGCCAGCTACCAGGGGGCTGAAGCTTTCTTT,CASYQGAEAFF
TRBJ2-5,-,TRBV9,-,TGTGCCAGCACCCGGACAGACCAAGAGACCCAGTACTTC,CASTRTDQETQYF
TRBJ2-3,few,TRBV20-1,TRBD2,TGCAGTGCTAAGCGGGGGGGCTCGCGAGATACGCAGTATTTT,CSAKRGGSRDTQYF
TRBJ2-1,-,TRBV5-6,-,TGTGCCAGCAGCTTTCAGACAGATTACTACAATGAGCAGTTCTTC,CASSFQTDYYNEQFF
TRBJ1-3,few,TRBV5-1,-,TGCGCCAGCAGCTTGGAGACTTTCAATGGAAACACCATATATTTT,CASSLETFNGNTIYF
TRBJ2-7,few,TRBV20-1,-,TGCAGTGCTGCCGTAGGACGGCAAATATACGAGCAGTACTTC,CSAAVGRQIYEQYF
TRBJ2-3,-,TRBV7-9,TRBD1,TGTGCCAGCAGCCTCACTCCCGGGACAGGGCGGGATACGCAGTATTTT,CASSLTPGTGRDTQYF
TRBJ1-5,-,TRBV20-1,TRBD1,TGCAGTGCTACCCGGACAGGGCGCAATCAGCCCCAGCATTTT,CSATRTGRNQPQHF
TRBJ2-7,few,TRBV29-1,TRBD2,TGCAGCGTCGCTGGCGGGGGGTCCTACGAGCAGTACTTC,CSVAGGGSYEQYF
TRBJ2-1,few,TRBV7-9,-,TGTGCCAGCAGACCCCCTCCGAGTGAGCAGTTCTTC,CASRPPPSEQFF
TRBJ2-1,many,TRBV6-2/TRBV6-3,TRBD2,TGTGCCAGCAGTTACGGGACTAGGAGGGGTGAGCAGTTCTTC,CASSYGTRRGEQFF
TRBJ2-3,once,TRBV5-1,-,TGCGCCAGCAGCGCAACCGGGGCACGCCCGGATACGCAGTATTTT,CASSATGARPDTQYF
TRBJ1-5,-,TRBV6-2/TRBV6-3,-,TGTGCCAGCAACGACAGATGGAATCAGCCCCAGCATTTT,CASNDRWNQPQHF
TRBJ2-4,-,TRBV6-1,TRBD2,TGTGCCAGCAGTCAAAATGCCGGGACTAGCGGGGGGGAGTACTTC,CASSQNAGTSGGEYF
TRBJ1-1,few,TRBV7-8,-,TGTGCCAGCAGCTGGTCGGGGAGCATGAACACTGAAGCTTTCTTT,CASSWSGSMNTEAFF
TRBJ1-5,-,TRBV3-1,-,TGTGCCAGCAGCACGGACAGATATCAGCCCCAGCATTTT,CASSTDRYQPQHF
TRBJ2-5,few,TRBV25-1,TRBD1,TGTGCCAGCAGTGAACTGGACAGGGATGAGGAGACCCAGTACTTC,CASSELDRDEETQYF
TRBJ1-1,-,TRBV5-1,TRBD1,TGCGCCAGCAGCTTGAACTACGGGACAGTGAACACTGAAGCTTTCTTT,CASSLNYGTVNTEAFF
TRBJ1-5,-,TRBV6-5,TRBD1,TGTGCCAGCAGTCTCCTCGGACAGGGAGGAAATCAGCCCCAGCATTTT,CASSLLGQGGNQPQHF
TRBJ1-2,few,TRBV10-3,TRBD1,TGTGCCATCAGTGGCCCCACAGGGGATTCCTATGGCTACACCTTC,CAISGPTGDSYGYTF
TRBJ2-1,-,TRBV5-1,TRBD2,TGCGCCAGCAGTTTAGCGGGAGGGCAAGAGCAGTTCTTC,CASSLAGGQEQFF
TRBJ2-1,few,TRBV7-6,TRBD1,TGTGCCAGCAGCTTATCGGGACAGCAGAACAATGAGCAGTTCTTC,CASSLSGQQNNEQFF
TRBJ1-6,many,TRBV20-1,-,TGCAGTGCTCAGGCAGCTAACAATTCACCCCTCCACTTT,CSAQAANNSPLHF
TRBJ2-7,-,TRBV5-1,-,TGCGCCAGCGGCCAAGACAGAACCGAGCAGTACTTC,CASGQDRTEQYF
TRBJ2-7,-,TRBV11-2,-,TGTGCCAGCAGCTCGGCGGGCGGGACCTACGAGCAGTACTTC,CASSSAGGTYEQYF
TRBJ2-5,-,TRBV20-1,-,TGCAGCGGGTCTGGTCTACGGGAGATGGAGACCCAGTACTTC,CSGSGLREMETQYF
TRBJ2-1,few,TRBV6-2/TRBV6-3,TRBD2,TGTGCCAGCAGACGGGAGGGCCTGGACAATGAGCAGTTCTTC,CASRREGLDNEQFF
TRBJ2-2,few,TRBV7-9,-,TGTGCCAGTACTTCCCATCGGACGGGGCGGGCCGGGGAGCTGTTTTTT,CASTSHRTGRAGELFF
TRBJ1-5,few,TRBV20-1,-,TGCAGTGCTAGAGACCAGACAGGAGGACGGCCCCAGCATTTT,CSARDQTGGRPQHF
TRBJ1-2,few,TRBV3-1,-,TGTGCCAGCAGCCAGAAACAGTATGGCTACACCTTC,CASSQKQYGYTF
TRBJ2-1,-,TRBV14,-,TGTGCCAGCAGCCAATTAGTTTCCGGGGGAGACCAGTTCTTC,CASSQLVSGGDQFF
TRBJ2-5,-,TRBV7-9,-,TGTGCCAGCAGCCAGACCTTGGACGACCGGACCCAGTACTTC,CASSQTLDDRTQYF
TRBJ2-6,-,TRBV12-3/TRBV12-4,-,TGTGCCAGCAGTTTCCAACAGGATGGGGCCAACGTCCTGACTTTC,CASSFQQDGANVLTF
TRBJ1-1,few,TRBV2,-,TGTGCCAGCAGCGTGTACGTGAACACTGAAGCTTTCTTT,CASSVYVNTEAFF
TRBJ2-7,-,TRBV7-9,TRBD1,TGTGCCAGCAGCCTCTCCCCGAGGACAGGATCCTACGAGCAGTACTTC,CASSLSPRTGSYEQYF
TRBJ2-1,few,TRBV20-1,TRBD2,TGCAGTGCGGCCGGGACTAGCGATTACAATGAGCAGTTCTTC,CSAAGTSDYNEQFF
TRBJ2-1,many,TRBV20-1,-,TGCAGTGCTCTTCCCGGGAGCCGGTACAATGAGCAGTTCTTC,CSALPGSRYNEQFF
TRBJ2-1,-,TRBV5-1,-,TGCGCCAGCAGCTTGGCTTATGCGAATGTTGAGCAGTTCTTC,CASSLAYANVEQFF
TRBJ1-1,few,TRBV12-3/TRBV12-4,-,TGTGCCAGCCGTGGGGGCGATGGTGAAGCTTTCTTT,CASRGGDGEAFF
TRBJ2-1,few,TRBV7-2,-,TGTGCCAGCAGCTCCCCCATTCCTACCTACAATGAGCAGTTCTTC,CASSSPIPTYNEQFF
TRBJ1-4,-,TRBV5-1,-,TGCGCCAGCAGCCGAGGGGCGAATAATGAAAAACTGTTTTTT,CASSRGANNEKLFF
TRBJ2-2,few,TRBV12-3/TRBV12-4,-,TGTGCCAGCAGTTCTAGAGGGGAGCTGTTTTTT,CASSSRGELFF
TRBJ2-5,-,TRBV12-3/TRBV12-4,TRBD2,TGTGCCAGCAGTTTACGGGGGGGCGCGGCGGAGACCCAGTACTTC,CASSLRGGAAETQYF
TRBJ1-1,-,TRBV2,-,TGTGCCAGCAGGTCCAGGGGAGTAGGGACTGAAGCTTTCTTT,CASRSRGVGTEAFF
TRBJ1-4,few,TRBV12-3/TRBV12-4,-,TGTGCCAGCAGTTTAGACACCGAAAAACTGTTTTTT,CASSLDTEKLFF
TRBJ2-1,-,TRBV30,TRBD2,TGTGCCTGGACCCCCTCCATGACTAGCGGGAGCCACAATGAGCAGTTCTTC,CAWTPSMTSGSHNEQFF
TRBJ2-7,-,TRBV20-1,-,TGCAGTGCTCCCCGTTGGGGAACCAGCAACGAGCAGTACTTC,CSAPRWGTSNEQYF
TRBJ2-7,few,TRBV7-9,-,TGTGCCAGCAGCTTCCAGCCCTTCCTGAGCTCCTACGAGCAGTACTTC,CASSFQPFLSSYEQYF
TRBJ2-5,-,TRBV12-3/TRBV12-4,-,TGTGCCAGCAGTTGGTATAAGGAGGGCCGAGGAGAGACCCAGTACTTC,CASSWYKEGRGETQYF
TRBJ1-2,few,TRBV7-9,-,TGTGCCAGCAGCTTGGGACATGGGTTGGGAGGCTACACCTTC,CASSLGHGLGGYTF
TRBJ2-7,few,TRBV20-1,-,TGCAGTGCTACCGGACAGATCGGCTCCTACGAGCAGTACTTC,CSATGQIGSYEQYF
TRBJ2-1,many,TRBV9,-,TGTGCCAGCAGCGTAGAGACTAGTGGGAATGAGCAGTTCTTC,CASSVETSGNEQFF
TRBJ2-5,-,TRBV20-1,-,TGCAGTGCTTACTTAGGGGGCCAAGAGACCCAGTACTTC,CSAYLGGQETQYF
TRBJ2-5,-,TRBV7-6,-,TGTGCCAGCAGCTTCCCCCGGGGGCTAGCGCCCTATGTCCAAGAGACCCAGTACTTC,CASSFPRGLAPYVQETQYF
TRBJ2-5,few,TRBV5-1,TRBD2,TGCGCCAGCAGTGAAACGGGGGGAAGAGAGACCCAGTACTTC,CASSETGGRETQYF